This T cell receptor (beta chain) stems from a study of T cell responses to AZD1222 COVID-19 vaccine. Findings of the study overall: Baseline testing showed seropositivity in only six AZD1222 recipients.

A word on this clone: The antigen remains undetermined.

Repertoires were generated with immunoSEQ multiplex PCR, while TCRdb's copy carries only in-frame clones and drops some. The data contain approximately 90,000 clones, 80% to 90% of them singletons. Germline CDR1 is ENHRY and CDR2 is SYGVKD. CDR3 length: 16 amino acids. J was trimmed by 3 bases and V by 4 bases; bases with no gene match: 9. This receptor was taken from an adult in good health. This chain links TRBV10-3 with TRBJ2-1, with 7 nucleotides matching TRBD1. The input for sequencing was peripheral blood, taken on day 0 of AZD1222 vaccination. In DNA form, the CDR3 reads TGTGCCATCAGTGCTCCGACAGGGTTAAACTACAATGAGCAGTTCTTC. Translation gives CAISAPTGLNYNEQFF.